This T cell receptor (beta chain) originates from a study of T cell responses to AZD1222 COVID-19 vaccine. Produced via immunoSEQ multiplex PCR; TCRdb's table is partial and in-frame only. The table includes about 97,000 clones, around nine tenths detected once. Losses at the gene ends were 0 bases for V and 6 bases for J; bases not matched to a gene: 5. The CDR3 has 15 amino acids. CDR1 is SGHNT and CDR2 is YYREEE in the germline V gene (reference sequence). This clone was seen just once. The TCR sequence derives from an adult in good health. The specimen comprised peripheral blood, sampled on day 0 of AZD1222 vaccination. The rearrangement uses TRBV5-4 and TRBJ2-1, with 8 positions matching TRBD1. The DNA of the CDR3 is TGTGCCAGCAGCTTGGGCCAGGGGGCAATCAATGAGCAGTTCTTC. Translating gives CASSLGQGAINEQFF.